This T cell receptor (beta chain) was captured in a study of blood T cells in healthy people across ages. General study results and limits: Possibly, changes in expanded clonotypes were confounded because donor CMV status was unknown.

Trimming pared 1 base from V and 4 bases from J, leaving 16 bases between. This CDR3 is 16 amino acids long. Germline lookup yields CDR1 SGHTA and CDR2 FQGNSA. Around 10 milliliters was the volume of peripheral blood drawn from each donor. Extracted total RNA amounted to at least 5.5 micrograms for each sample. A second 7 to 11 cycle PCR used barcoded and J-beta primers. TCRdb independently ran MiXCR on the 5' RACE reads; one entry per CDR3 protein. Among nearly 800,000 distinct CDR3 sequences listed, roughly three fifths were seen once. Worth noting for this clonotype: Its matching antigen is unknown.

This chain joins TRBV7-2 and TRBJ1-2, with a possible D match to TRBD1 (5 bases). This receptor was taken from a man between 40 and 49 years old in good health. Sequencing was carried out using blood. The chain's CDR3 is CASSLGGGTAPYGYTF. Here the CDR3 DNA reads TGTGCCAGCAGCTTAGGGGGGGGGACCGCCCCCTATGGCTACACCTTC.